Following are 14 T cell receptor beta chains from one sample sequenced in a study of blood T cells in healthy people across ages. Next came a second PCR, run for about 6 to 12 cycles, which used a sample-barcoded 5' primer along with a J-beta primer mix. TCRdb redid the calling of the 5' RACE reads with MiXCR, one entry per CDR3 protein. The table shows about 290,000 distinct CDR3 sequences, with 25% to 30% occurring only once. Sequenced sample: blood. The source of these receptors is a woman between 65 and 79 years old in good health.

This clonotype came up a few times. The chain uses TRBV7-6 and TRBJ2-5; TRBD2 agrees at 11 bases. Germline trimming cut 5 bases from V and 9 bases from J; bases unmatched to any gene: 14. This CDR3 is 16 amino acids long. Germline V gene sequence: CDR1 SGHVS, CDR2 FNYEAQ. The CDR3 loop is CASSELAGAPRAAQYF. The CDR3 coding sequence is TGTGCCAGCAGCGAACTAGCGGGAGCTCCGAGGGCGGCCCAGTACTTC. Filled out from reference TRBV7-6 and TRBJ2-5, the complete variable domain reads GAGVSQSPRYKVTKRGQDVALRCDPISGHVSLYWYRQALGQGPEFLTYFNYEAQQDKSGLPNDRFSAERPEGSISTLTIQRTEQRDSAMYRCASSELAGAPRAAQYFGPGTRLLVL.

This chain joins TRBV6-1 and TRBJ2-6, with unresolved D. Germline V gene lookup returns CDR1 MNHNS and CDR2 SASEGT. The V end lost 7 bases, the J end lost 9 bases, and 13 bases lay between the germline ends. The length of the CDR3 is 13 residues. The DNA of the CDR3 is TGTGCCAGCAAGGAGCAGGCAAACAACGTCCTGACTTTC. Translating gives CASKEQANNVLTF.

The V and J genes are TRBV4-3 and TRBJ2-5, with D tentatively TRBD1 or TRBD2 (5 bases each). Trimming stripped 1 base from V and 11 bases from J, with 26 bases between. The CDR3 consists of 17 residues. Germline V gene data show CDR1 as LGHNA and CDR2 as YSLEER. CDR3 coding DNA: TGCGCCAGCAGCCAAGGCCACCGGGACCCACGCGGCTACGCGCAGTACTTC. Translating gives CASSQGHRDPRGYAQYF.

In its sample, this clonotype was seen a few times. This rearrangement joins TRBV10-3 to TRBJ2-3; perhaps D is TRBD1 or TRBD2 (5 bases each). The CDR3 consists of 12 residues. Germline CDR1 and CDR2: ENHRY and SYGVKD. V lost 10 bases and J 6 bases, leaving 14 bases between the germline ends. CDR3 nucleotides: TGTGCCACCCGGGACGCCAGGGATACGCAGTATTTT. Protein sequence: CATRDARDTQYF.

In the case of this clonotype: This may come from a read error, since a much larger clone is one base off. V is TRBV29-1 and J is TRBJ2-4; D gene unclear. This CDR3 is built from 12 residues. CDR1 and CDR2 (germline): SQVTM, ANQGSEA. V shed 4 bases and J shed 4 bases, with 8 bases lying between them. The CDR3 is CSVGERKNIQYF. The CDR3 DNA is TGCAGCGTTGGAGAGAGGAAAAACATTCAGTACTTC. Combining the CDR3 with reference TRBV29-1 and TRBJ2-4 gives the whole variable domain SAVISQKPSRDICQRGTSLTIQCQVDSQVTMMFWYRQQPGQSLTLIATANQGSEATYESGFVIDKFPISRPNLTFSTLTVSNMSPEDSSIYLCSVGERKNIQYFGAGTRLSVL.

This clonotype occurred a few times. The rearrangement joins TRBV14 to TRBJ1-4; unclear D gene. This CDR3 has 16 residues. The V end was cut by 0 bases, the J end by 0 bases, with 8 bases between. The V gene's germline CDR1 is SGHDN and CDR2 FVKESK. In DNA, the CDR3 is TGTGCCAGCAGCCAAGACTTCCCATCAACTAATGAAAAACTGTTTTTT. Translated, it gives CASSQDFPSTNEKLFF.

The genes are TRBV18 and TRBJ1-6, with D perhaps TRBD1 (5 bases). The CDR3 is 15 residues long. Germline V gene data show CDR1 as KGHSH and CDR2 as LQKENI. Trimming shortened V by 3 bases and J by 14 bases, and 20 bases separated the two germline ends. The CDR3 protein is CASSPGSGAPVSLHF. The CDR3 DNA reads TGTGCCAGCTCACCGGGATCCGGGGCTCCAGTATCCCTCCACTTT.

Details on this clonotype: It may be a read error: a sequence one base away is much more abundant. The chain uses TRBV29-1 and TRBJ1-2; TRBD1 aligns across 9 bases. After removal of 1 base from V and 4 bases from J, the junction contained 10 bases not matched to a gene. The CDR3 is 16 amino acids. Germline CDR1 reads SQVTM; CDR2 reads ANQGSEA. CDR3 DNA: TGCAGCGTTGAAGGGGCCCGGGACAGGGCCAGCTATGGCTACACCTTC. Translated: CSVEGARDRASYGYTF. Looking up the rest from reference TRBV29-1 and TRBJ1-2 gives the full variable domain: SAVISQKPSRDICQRGTSLTIQCQVDSQVTMMFWYRQQPGQSLTLIATANQGSEATYESGFVIDKFPISRPNLTFSTLTVSNMSPEDSSIYLCSVEGARDRASYGYTFGSGTRLTVV.

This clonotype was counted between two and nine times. Written as DNA, the CDR3 is TGCAGCGTTGAACACGGGGTCTATGAGACCCAGTACTTC. Protein product: CSVEHGVYETQYF. V and J are TRBV29-1 and TRBJ2-5, with D possibly TRBD2 on 5 matching bases. Germline-derived CDR1 and CDR2 are SQVTM and ANQGSEA. V lost 2 bases to trimming and J lost 5 bases, with 12 bases between them. The CDR3 has 13 amino acids.

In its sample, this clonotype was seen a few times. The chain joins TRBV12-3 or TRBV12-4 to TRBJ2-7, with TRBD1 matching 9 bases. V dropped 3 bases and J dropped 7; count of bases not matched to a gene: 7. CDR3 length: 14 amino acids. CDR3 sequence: CASSFDRGVGEQYF. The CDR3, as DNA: TGTGCCAGCAGTTTTGACAGGGGGGTGGGAGAGCAGTACTTC.

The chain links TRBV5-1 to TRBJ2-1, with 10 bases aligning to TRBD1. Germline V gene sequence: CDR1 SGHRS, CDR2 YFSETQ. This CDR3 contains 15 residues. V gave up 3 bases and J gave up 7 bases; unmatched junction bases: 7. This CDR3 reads CASSSRQGALNEQFF. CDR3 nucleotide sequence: TGCGCCAGCAGCTCGCGACAGGGGGCTTTGAATGAGCAGTTCTTC.

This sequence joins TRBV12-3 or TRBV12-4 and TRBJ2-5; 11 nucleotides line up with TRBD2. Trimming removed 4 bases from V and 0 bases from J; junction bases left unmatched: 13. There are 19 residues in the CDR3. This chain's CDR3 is CASSSTWLAGGLYQETQYF. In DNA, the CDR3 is TGTGCCAGCAGTTCCACTTGGCTAGCGGGAGGTTTGTACCAAGAGACCCAGTACTTC.

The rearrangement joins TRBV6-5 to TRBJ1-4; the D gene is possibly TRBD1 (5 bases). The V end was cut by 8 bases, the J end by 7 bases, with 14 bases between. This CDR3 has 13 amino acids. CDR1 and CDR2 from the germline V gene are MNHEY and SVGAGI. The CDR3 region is CASRQGGTEKLFF. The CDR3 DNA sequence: TGTGCCAGCCGCCAGGGAGGGACTGAAAAACTGTTTTTT.

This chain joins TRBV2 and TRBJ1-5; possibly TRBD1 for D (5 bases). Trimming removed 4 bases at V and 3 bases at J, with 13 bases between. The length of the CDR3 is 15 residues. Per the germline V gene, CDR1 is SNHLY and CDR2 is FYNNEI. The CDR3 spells CASSGQNRDNQPQHF. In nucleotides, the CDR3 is TGTGCCAGCAGTGGACAGAATCGAGACAATCAGCCCCAGCATTTT.